These 17 T cell receptor beta chains were all obtained from the same sample, sequenced in a study of T cells in Graves' hyperthyroidism and ophthalmopathy. From RNA transcripts, TCR beta CDR3 regions were amplified. HTBI primers were used for first-round RT-PCR of the TCR CDR3. TCRdb recomputed calls from the multiplex PCR reads with MiXCR, one row per CDR3 protein. The sample records 700,000 to 850,000 distinct CDR3 sequences, 30% to 40% being singletons. Sample: blood. All receptors derive from a woman between 35 and 50 years old with Graves' hyperthyroidism.

This clonotype was recorded a few times. This CDR3 is CASSQVPRGNYGYTF. In DNA form, the CDR3 reads TGTGCCAGCAGCCAAGTACCCCGGGGCAACTATGGCTACACCTTC. V usage is TRBV3-1 and J usage is TRBJ1-2, with a weak D call TRBD1 (5 bases). V lost 1 base and J 2 bases, leaving 11 bases between the germline ends. The CDR3 runs 15 residues. From germline, CDR1 is LGHDT and CDR2 YNNKEL (reference sequence).

J is TRBJ2-5 and V is TRBV11-2, with D perhaps given as TRBD1 or TRBD2 (5 bases each). The CDR3 loop spans 15 amino acids. CDR1 and CDR2 from the germline V gene are SGHAT and FQNNGV. Trimming pared 4 bases from V and 3 bases from J, leaving 15 bases between. The CDR3 here is CASSYSLRDEETQYF. The CDR3 DNA sequence: TGTGCCAGCAGCTATTCCCTTCGGGACGAAGAGACCCAGTACTTC.

The chain combines TRBV5-6 with TRBJ1-3, with D tentatively TRBD1 (5 bases). Germline V gene lookup returns CDR1 SGHDT and CDR2 YYEEEE. The CDR3 is made up of 16 amino acids. V lost 4 bases and J lost 0, with 14 bases in between. CDR3 amino acids: CASSPVGTSSGNTIYF. CDR3 sequence (DNA): TGTGCCAGCAGCCCGGTCGGGACTAGCTCTGGAAACACCATATATTTT.

This clonotype was counted many times. This chain uses TRBV7-9 with TRBJ1-1, with 9 bases that match TRBD1. The V and J ends lost 5 bases and 1 base, in that order; junction bases with no gene match: 8. The CDR3 is 16 residues long. Germline-derived CDR1 and CDR2 are SEHNR and FQNEAQ (reference sequence). The CDR3 coding sequence is TGTGCCAGCAGCGGGCGGGACAGGGACAAGAACACTGAAGCTTTCTTT. Protein: CASSGRDRDKNTEAFF.

This chain links TRBV9 with TRBJ2-6, with D unresolved. Trimming left V 0 bases short and J 0 bases short, with 13 bases between. CDR1 is SGDLS, CDR2 YYNGEE, per germline. The CDR3 is made up of 18 amino acids. DNA for the CDR3: TGTGCCAGCAGCGTAGAACTGGATGTGGGCTCTGGGGCCAACGTCCTGACTTTC. Its translation: CASSVELDVGSGANVLTF.

This clonotype appeared once. The junction differs from germline at one of its ends, possibly a read error. This sequence joins TRBV7-2 and TRBJ1-4; TRBD1 matches 9 bases. Germline V CDR1 and CDR2: SGHTA, FQGNSA. This CDR3 is 15 amino acids long. This CDR3 reads CASSGGQGSKEKLFF. CDR3 nucleotides: TGTGCCAGCAGCGGAGGACAGGGGTCTAAGGAAAAACTGTTTTTT.

The rearrangement links TRBV7-9 to TRBJ2-5, with D possibly TRBD1 on 6 matching bases. Trimming cost V 5 bases and J 5 bases, with 21 bases left between them. The CDR3 sequence is 16 residues long. Germline CDR1 is SEHNR and CDR2 is FQNEAQ (reference sequence). The CDR3 reads CASSPQGVGGHETQYF. The DNA for the CDR3 is TGTGCCAGCAGCCCTCAAGGCGTTGGGGGCCACGAGACCCAGTACTTC.

This clonotype was observed a single time. The V gene is TRBV7-2, the J gene TRBJ1-2; no firm D call. The CDR3 runs to 15 residues. V lost 5 bases to trimming and J lost 6 bases, with 19 bases between them. Per the germline V gene, CDR1 is SGHTA and CDR2 is FQGNSA. This chain's CDR3 is CASSPRFRPTNGYTF. CDR3 sequence (DNA): TGTGCCAGCAGCCCCCGGTTTAGGCCCACGAATGGCTACACCTTC.

CDR3 DNA sequence: TGTGCCAGCAGGAGAGTCGGGACAGCTTTATACGAGCAGTACTTC. Translated: CASRRVGTALYEQYF. J is TRBJ2-7 and V is TRBV7-9; 7 bases agree with TRBD1. This CDR3 contains 15 residues. The V segment lost 6 bases and the J segment 4 bases; nucleotides outside the gene matches: 12. CDR1 and CDR2 from the germline V gene are SEHNR and FQNEAQ (reference sequence).

This chain joins TRBV7-8 and TRBJ2-5, with D perhaps matching TRBD1 (6 bases). The CDR3 length is 15 residues. The germline V and J ends were trimmed by 1 base and 5 bases, with 14 bases remaining between them. Germline CDR1 SGHVS, CDR2 FQNEAQ. The CDR3 coding sequence is TGTGCCAGCAGCTTAGACAGGGAACGTGGGGAGACCCAGTACTTC. Translation: CASSLDRERGETQYF.

The rearrangement joins TRBV15 to TRBJ1-1, with D possibly being TRBD1 (5 bases). There are 18 residues in the CDR3. The V end was cut by 1 base, the J end by 1 base, with 19 bases between. Germline V gives CDR1 LNHNV, CDR2 YYDKDF (reference sequence). CDR3 protein: CATSRATWRGARNTEAFF. The CDR3 bases are TGTGCCACCAGCAGAGCAACTTGGAGAGGGGCGAGGAACACTGAAGCTTTCTTT.

This chain uses TRBV24-1 with TRBJ2-7; D is possibly TRBD1 (5 bases). This CDR3 contains 14 residues. The V gene's germline CDR1 is KGHDR and CDR2 SFDVKD. V lost 1 base, J lost 5 bases, and 11 bases lay in between. This CDR3 is CATSDFRQGNEQYF. DNA for the CDR3: TGTGCCACCAGTGATTTCCGGCAGGGAAACGAGCAGTACTTC.

This clonotype showed up many times. The rearrangement links TRBV5-1 to TRBJ1-1, with 7 nucleotides matching TRBD1. This CDR3 has 14 residues. V dropped 2 bases and J dropped 3; count of bases not matched to a gene: 4. Germline values: CDR1 SGHRS, CDR2 YFSETQ. The CDR3 bases are TGCGCCAGCAGCTTTCGCAGGGGGGACACTGAAGCTTTCTTT. Translation gives CASSFRRGDTEAFF.

This chain joins TRBV25-1 and TRBJ2-5, with D perhaps given as TRBD1 or TRBD2 (5 bases each). The V end lost 2 bases, the J end lost 4 bases, and 14 bases lay between the germline ends. CDR1 and CDR2 (germline): MGHDK, SYGVNS. The CDR3 is 15 residues long. The CDR3 DNA is TGTGCCAGCAGTGAACCCCCCCGGGACGGAGAGACCCAGTACTTC. Translating gives CASSEPPRDGETQYF. The variable domain in full, completed from reference TRBV25-1 and TRBJ2-5, reads EADIYQTPRYLVIGTGKKITLECSQTMGHDKMYWYQQDPGMELHLIHYSYGVNSTEKGDLSSESTVSRIRTEHFPLTLESARPSHTSQYLCASSEPPRDGETQYFGPGTRLLVL.

The chain has TRBV19 and TRBJ1-1; perhaps TRBD1 as D (6 bases). V shed 8 bases and J shed 5 bases, with 15 bases lying between them. This CDR3 has 13 residues. Germline lookup yields CDR1 LNHDA and CDR2 SQIVND (reference sequence). Here the CDR3 reads CASQEGGRTEAFF. CDR3 sequence (DNA): TGTGCCAGTCAAGAGGGGGGAAGAACTGAAGCTTTCTTT.

The sample holds many counts of this clonotype. This sequence joins TRBV11-3 and TRBJ1-2, with 7 bases identical to TRBD1. V lost 6 bases and J lost 6; bases outside the gene matches: 10. Per germline, CDR1 SGHNT and CDR2 YENEEA. CDR3 length equals 14 residues. The CDR3: CASSITGVPNGYTF. The CDR3, as DNA: TGTGCCAGCAGTATTACAGGGGTCCCTAATGGCTACACCTTC.

This clonotype has just a few counts. This chain uses TRBV7-9 with TRBJ1-1; no clear D. The CDR3 covers 13 residues. In germline, CDR1 is SEHNR, CDR2 FQNEAQ (reference sequence). V lost 6 bases and J lost 6, with 14 bases in between. DNA for the CDR3: TGTGCCAGCAGACCCCTTCGGTTGGCTGAAGCTTTCTTT. This gives the protein CASRPLRLAEAFF.